The 31 T cell receptor beta chains below all came from one sample that was sequenced in a study of control samples from healthy donors and cancer patients. The repertoire was sequenced with immunoSEQ multiplex PCR; TCRdb's copy has only in-frame clones and lacks some. The sample lists roughly 70,000 clones, 85% to 95% occurring once. The specimen sequenced was blood. These receptors were taken from a woman aged 25 to 39 in good health.

This rearrangement joins TRBV19 to TRBJ2-2, with 11 positions matching TRBD2. The CDR3 extends over 14 amino acids. J lost 6 bases, V lost 7 bases, and 4 bases had no gene match. Germline-derived CDR1 and CDR2 are LNHDA and SQIVND (reference sequence). The chain's CDR3 is CASKTSGGPGELFF. In nucleotides, the CDR3 is TGTGCCAGTAAAACTAGCGGGGGCCCCGGGGAGCTGTTTTTT.

The chain is built from TRBV27 and TRBJ1-5; D is ambiguous. This CDR3 has 14 residues. V was trimmed by 2 bases and J by 7 bases, leaving 12 bases between them. CDR1 is MNHEY and CDR2 is SMNVEV in the germline V gene (reference sequence). DNA of the CDR3: TGTGCCAGCAGTTTAAGGTTACCTAACCAGCCCCAGCATTTT. Translated, it gives CASSLRLPNQPQHF.

The chain carries TRBV6-2 or TRBV6-3 and TRBJ2-5; D possibly corresponds to TRBD2 (5 bases). The CDR3 covers 15 residues. V dropped 2 bases and J dropped 2 bases, with 12 bases sitting between them. Germline CDR1 and CDR2: MNHEY and SVGEGT. CDR3 residues: CASSYTGIGQETQYF. Here the CDR3 DNA reads TGTGCCAGCAGTTACACGGGGATCGGGCAAGAGACCCAGTACTTC.

The V call is TRBV29-1, the J call TRBJ2-5, with 7 positions matching TRBD2. This CDR3 is 14 amino acids long. Per the germline V gene, CDR1 is SQVTM and CDR2 is ANQGSEA. The V gene end was trimmed by 4 bases and the J gene end by 3 bases; junction bases not matched to a gene: 8. CDR3 protein: CSVVGRLAEETQYF. The CDR3 nucleotides are TGCAGCGTTGTTGGTCGACTAGCCGAAGAGACCCAGTACTTC.

The CDR3 DNA follows: TGTGCCAGCAGCTTACCCCGGGACAGGCGCTATCAGCCCCAGCATTTT. Residues: CASSLPRDRRYQPQHF. The rearrangement links TRBV7-3 to TRBJ1-5; 8 bases match TRBD1. Unmatched junction bases numbered 8, after V lost 2 bases and J lost 5 bases. This CDR3 is built from 16 residues. CDR1 SGHTA and CDR2 FQGTGA come from the germline V gene.

The chain links TRBV30 to TRBJ2-7, with D possibly called TRBD1 or TRBD2 (5 bases each). Trimming took off 5 bases at V and 1 base at J, with 15 bases between the two ends. The CDR3 is 14 residues long. The germline gives CDR1 GTSNPN, CDR2 SVGIG (reference sequence). CDR3 sequence reads: CAWARLGRSYEQYF. For the CDR3, the DNA is TGTGCCTGGGCCCGTCTGGGACGGTCCTACGAGCAGTACTTC.

The rearrangement uses TRBV5-4 and TRBJ2-7, with no clear D. The CDR3 has 14 amino acids. The germline gives CDR1 SGHNT, CDR2 YYREEE (reference sequence). Trimming shortened V by 3 bases and J by 2 bases, and 12 bases separated the two germline ends. CDR3: CASSSQGGAYEQYF. The CDR3 bases are TGTGCCAGCAGCTCCCAAGGCGGAGCCTACGAGCAGTACTTC.

The chain carries TRBV11-3 and TRBJ2-1, with D uncertain. This CDR3 has 14 residues. Trimming removed 5 bases from V and 5 bases from J, with 13 bases in between. CDR1 SGHNT and CDR2 YENEEA come from the germline V gene. The CDR3 here is CASSRDGYDNEQFF. The CDR3 DNA reads TGTGCCAGCAGCCGCGATGGATATGACAATGAGCAGTTCTTC.

J is TRBJ1-1 and V is TRBV7-3, with D possibly TRBD1 on 5 matching bases. This CDR3 comprises 14 residues. CDR1 is SGHTA, CDR2 FQGTGA, per germline. V lost 6 bases and J lost 1, with 12 bases in between. The CDR3 region is CASRAGRQNTEAFF. DNA for the CDR3: TGTGCCAGCAGGGCGGGACGGCAGAACACTGAAGCTTTCTTT.

The rearrangement links TRBV5-1 to TRBJ1-1; D not resolved. This CDR3 spans 14 amino acids. In germline, CDR1 is SGHRS, CDR2 YFSETQ. Deletions cut 3 bases from V and 3 bases from J, with 12 bases between. The CDR3 protein is CASSSAVWDTEAFF. The CDR3 nucleotides are TGCGCCAGCAGCTCAGCAGTTTGGGACACTGAAGCTTTCTTT.

This sequence joins TRBV28 and TRBJ1-3, with unresolved D. CDR1 and CDR2 (germline): MDHEN, SYDVKM. The CDR3 covers 14 residues. V was shortened by 8 bases and J by 8 bases, with 19 bases between the two germline ends. The CDR3 region is CASFAQAAFHTIYF. The CDR3 DNA is TGTGCCAGCTTCGCTCAGGCCGCCTTCCACACCATATATTTT. Filled out from reference TRBV28 and TRBJ1-3, the complete variable domain reads DVKVTQSSRYLVKRTGEKVFLECVQDMDHENMFWYRQDPGLGLRLIYFSYDVKMKEKGDIPEGYSVSREKKERFSLILESASTNQTSMYLCASFAQAAFHTIYFGEGSWLTVV.

This chain links TRBV30 with TRBJ1-2; 7 nucleotides match TRBD1. The CDR3 length is 13 residues. V lost 0 bases and J lost 10; bases outside the gene matches: 8. Germline V lookup: CDR1 GTSNPN, CDR2 SVGIG (reference sequence). The CDR3 protein is CAWSVTGRLSYTF. The DNA for the CDR3 is TGTGCCTGGAGTGTGACAGGGAGACTCTCCTACACCTTC.

The chain is built from TRBV7-9 and TRBJ2-3; 7 positions agree with TRBD2. The CDR3 is made up of 14 amino acids. With 8 bases clipped from V and 6 bases from J, the junction kept 11 bases outside the gene matches. CDR1 and CDR2 from the germline V gene are SEHNR and FQNEAQ (reference sequence). The CDR3 DNA sequence: TGTGCCAGCTTCCGGACGGGGGAGGGGGATACGCAGTATTTT. It specifies CASFRTGEGDTQYF.

The chain joins TRBV7-3 to TRBJ1-1; 7 bases are shared with TRBD1. Germline V gene sequence: CDR1 SGHTA, CDR2 FQGTGA. V dropped 6 bases and J dropped 5; count of bases not matched to a gene: 6. The CDR3 covers 13 residues. The CDR3 sequence is CASSWQGGTEAFF. The CDR3 DNA is TGTGCCAGCAGTTGGCAGGGGGGGACTGAAGCTTTCTTT.

The chain carries TRBV11-3 and TRBJ1-5; tentative D call: TRBD1 (5 bases). The V end lost 5 bases, the J end lost 7 bases, and 24 bases lay between the germline ends. CDR3 length equals 17 residues. CDR1 is SGHNT and CDR2 is YENEEA in the germline V gene. CDR3 residues: CASSAPVESAGGQPQHF. In DNA form, the CDR3 reads TGTGCCAGCAGCGCCCCAGTCGAGTCCGCCGGGGGACAGCCCCAGCATTTT. Looking up the rest from reference TRBV11-3 and TRBJ1-5 gives the full variable domain: EAGVVQSPRYKIIEKKQPVAFWCNPISGHNTLYWYLQNLGQGPELLIRYENEEAVDDSQLPKDRFSAERLKGVDSTLKIQPAELGDSAVYLCASSAPVESAGGQPQHFGDGTRLSIL.

Concerning this clone itself: One end of the junction fails to match germline, which may point to a read error. The chain carries TRBV13 and TRBJ2-3; D is undetermined. Germline CDR1 reads PRHDT; CDR2 reads FYEKMQ (reference sequence). The CDR3 is 14 amino acids. CDR3 sequence: CASSLARLTDTQYF. The CDR3 DNA reads as TGTGCCAGCAGTTTAGCCAGGTTAACAGATACGCAGTATTTT.

This chain links TRBV12-3 or TRBV12-4 with TRBJ2-7, with TRBD1 identical over 8 bases. The CDR3 has 11 amino acids. The CDR3 region has the DNA TGTGCCAGCGGCTTAGGGACAGGCCTCTCGGTC. It specifies CASGLGTGLSV.

This sequence joins TRBV28 and TRBJ1-6; possibly TRBD1 for D (6 bases). Germline-derived CDR1 and CDR2 are MDHEN and SYDVKM. The V end was cut by 3 bases, the J end by 4 bases, with 13 bases between. The CDR3 has 16 residues. Here the CDR3 DNA reads TGTGCCAGCAGTTTCCCCGAGGGGGGATATAATTCACCCCTCCACTTT. As protein: CASSFPEGGYNSPLHF.

The J gene is TRBJ1-4, the V gene TRBV7-9; D gene ambiguous. The V end was cut by 3 bases, the J end by 6 bases, with 2 bases between. Germline V lookup: CDR1 SEHNR, CDR2 FQNEAQ (reference sequence). This CDR3 region has 11 residues. Here the CDR3 DNA reads TGTGCCAGCAGCTTGGATGAAAAACTGTTTTTT. Encoded protein: CASSLDEKLFF.

The rearrangement links TRBV29-1 to TRBJ1-1; D not resolved. The V and J ends lost 7 bases and 4 bases respectively, with 10 bases between them. Germline V gene sequence: CDR1 SQVTM, CDR2 ANQGSEA. CDR3 length equals 11 residues. CDR3 region: CSDAQPTEAFF. The CDR3 coding sequence is TGCAGCGATGCCCAACCCACTGAAGCTTTCTTT.

The V and J genes are TRBV9 and TRBJ2-1, with TRBD1 matching 8 bases. The length of the CDR3 is 15 residues. The V segment lost 3 bases and the J segment 3 bases; nucleotides outside the gene matches: 5. Per the germline V gene, CDR1 is SGDLS and CDR2 is YYNGEE. The CDR3 protein is CASSAGTGSYNEQFF. The CDR3 nucleotides are TGTGCCAGCAGCGCGGGGACAGGAAGCTACAATGAGCAGTTCTTC.

This rearrangement joins TRBV5-4 to TRBJ2-2; possible D gene TRBD2, 6 bases. The germline V gene has CDR1 SGHNT and CDR2 YYREEE (reference sequence). The CDR3 is 16 amino acids. V shed 3 bases and J shed 2 bases, with 14 bases lying between them. DNA of the CDR3: TGTGCCAGCAGCTCAAAGGTCGGGGGTAACACCGGGGAGCTGTTTTTT. Translating it yields CASSSKVGGNTGELFF.

V and J are TRBV11-1 and TRBJ2-3, with D perhaps matching TRBD1 or TRBD2 (5 bases each). The V gene's germline CDR1 is SGHAT and CDR2 FQDESV (reference sequence). V was shortened by 4 bases and J by 5 bases, with 13 bases between the two germline ends. The CDR3 has 14 residues. Here the CDR3 DNA reads TGTGCCAGCAGCTCCTGGTGGGACCAAGATACGCAGTATTTT. It yields the protein CASSSWWDQDTQYF.

The V call is TRBV29-1, the J call TRBJ1-1; no firm D call. This CDR3 is built from 10 residues. Germline CDR1 SQVTM, CDR2 ANQGSEA. Trimming took 7 bases from V and 7 from J, leaving 10 bases between them. The CDR3 region has the DNA TGCAGCGCCGGATATGATGAAGCTTTCTTT. It codes for CSAGYDEAFF.

This sequence joins TRBV19 and TRBJ1-3, with TRBD1 identical over 7 bases. Germline trimming cut 7 bases from V and 1 base from J; bases unmatched to any gene: 4. CDR1 is LNHDA, CDR2 SQIVND, per germline (reference sequence). CDR3 length equals 14 residues. The CDR3 sequence is CASTDRKSGNTIYF. CDR3 nucleotide sequence: TGTGCCAGTACGGACAGGAAATCTGGAAACACCATATATTTT.

J is TRBJ2-5 and V is TRBV5-4, with D maybe TRBD2 (5 bases). V lost 1 base and J lost 5, with 9 bases in between. The CDR3 is made up of 13 amino acids. Germline CDR1 SGHNT, CDR2 YYREEE (reference sequence). In DNA form, the CDR3 reads TGTGCCAGCAGCTTGTTTGGCGGGGAGACCCAGTACTTC. It yields the protein CASSLFGGETQYF.

In DNA, the CDR3 is TGTGCCAGCAGCTTCCCTCCACTAGCGGGGATCCCGAGGACCGGGGAGCTGTTTTTT. It yields the protein CASSFPPLAGIPRTGELFF. This rearrangement joins TRBV7-9 to TRBJ2-2; 10 nucleotides line up with TRBD2. Germline CDR1 is SEHNR and CDR2 is FQNEAQ (reference sequence). The CDR3 is 19 residues long. Germline trimming cut 3 bases from V and 5 bases from J; bases unmatched to any gene: 15.

This sequence joins TRBV5-1 and TRBJ2-3, with 8 bases matching TRBD2. Germline V lookup: CDR1 SGHRS, CDR2 YFSETQ. The ends lost 0 bases at V and 1 base at J; junction bases unmatched: 1. The CDR3 covers 15 residues. The CDR3: CASSLVGGGTDTQYF. The DNA for the CDR3 is TGCGCCAGCAGCTTGGTCGGGGGGGGCACAGATACGCAGTATTTT. The variable domain in full, with the rest retrieved from reference TRBV5-1 and TRBJ2-3, is KAGVTQTPRYLIKTRGQQVTLSCSPISGHRSVSWYQQTPGQGLQFLFEYFSETQRNKGNFPGRFSGRQFSNSRSEMNVSTLELGDSALYLCASSLVGGGTDTQYFGPGTRLTVL.

The V and J genes are TRBV30 and TRBJ1-6; a possible D gene is TRBD1 (5 bases). The CDR3 has 15 amino acids. V shed 1 base and J shed 7 bases, with 14 bases lying between them. Germline V gives CDR1 GTSNPN, CDR2 SVGIG (reference sequence). In nucleotides, the CDR3 is TGTGCCTGGAGTGGGGACCGGTCGGGAAATTCACCCCTCCACTTT. This translates into CAWSGDRSGNSPLHF.

The DNA for the CDR3 is TGTGCCAGCAGTGATCGATCCGGGACAGGGCAAACGGCCCCCTACGAGCAGTACTTC. This translates into CASSDRSGTGQTAPYEQYF. V is TRBV6-1 and J is TRBJ2-7; TRBD1 matches 9 bases. The V and J ends lost 3 bases and 2 bases, in that order; junction bases with no gene match: 17. In germline, CDR1 is MNHNS, CDR2 SASEGT. The CDR3 covers 19 residues.

The rearrangement uses TRBV1 and TRBJ2-7; the DNA was not compared with TRBD2, the D call given in the table. TRBV1 constitutes a pseudogene. The CDR3 has 16 amino acids. CDR3 loop: CTSSQDGEGISYEQYV. As DNA, the CDR3 is TGCACCAGCAGCCAAGATGGGGAGGGGATCAGCTACGAGCAGTACGTC.